Ten or more counts support the clone carrying this T cell receptor beta chain. Its antigen remains unknown. Quantitative 5'-RACE with molecular barcodes produced the TCR beta libraries. TCRdb fed the 5' RACE reads into MiXCR, producing one record per CDR3 protein. In the table there are over 100,000 distinct CDR3 sequences, about 10% of which are singletons. The data were obtained in a study of CD8 T cells in ankylosing spondylitis. Study conclusions and caveats: Relatively scarce in peripheral blood, disease-linked clones were CD8+. Earlier authors reported some of these motif variants in reactive arthritis synovial fluid and blood. Disease-linked clones reportedly concentrated significantly in matched ankylosing spondylitis synovial fluid.

Germline V gives CDR1 LNHDA, CDR2 SQIVND (reference sequence). Trimming took 4 bases from V and 5 from J; bases not matched to a gene: 6. The CDR3 is 14 amino acids. Sequencing input: blood, either unsorted or a sorted T cell fraction (not recorded which). The J gene is TRBJ1-1, the V gene TRBV19; 8 bases fit TRBD1. The TCR was taken from a female donor with ankylosing spondylitis or in good health (not recorded which). The CDR3 coding sequence is TGTGCCAGTAGTACCGACAGGGGTGGAACTGAAGCTTTCTTT. Translated: CASSTDRGGTEAFF.